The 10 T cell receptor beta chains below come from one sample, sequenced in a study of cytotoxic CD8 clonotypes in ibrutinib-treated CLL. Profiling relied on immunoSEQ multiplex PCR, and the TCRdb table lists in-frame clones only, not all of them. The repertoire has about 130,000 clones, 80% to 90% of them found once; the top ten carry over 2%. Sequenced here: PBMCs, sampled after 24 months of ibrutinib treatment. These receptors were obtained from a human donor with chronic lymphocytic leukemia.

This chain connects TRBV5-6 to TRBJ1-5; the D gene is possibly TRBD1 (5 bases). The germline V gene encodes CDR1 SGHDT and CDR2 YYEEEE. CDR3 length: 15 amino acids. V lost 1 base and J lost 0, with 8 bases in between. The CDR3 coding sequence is TGTGCCAGCAGCTTGAGGGGTAATAGCAATCAGCCCCAGCATTTT. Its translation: CASSLRGNSNQPQHF.

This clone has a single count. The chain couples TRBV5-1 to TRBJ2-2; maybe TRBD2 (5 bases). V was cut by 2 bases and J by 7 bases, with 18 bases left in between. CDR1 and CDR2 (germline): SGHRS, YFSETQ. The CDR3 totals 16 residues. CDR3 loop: CASSFGRGLAVGELFF. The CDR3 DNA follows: TGCGCCAGCAGCTTTGGGAGAGGGCTAGCTGTCGGGGAGCTGTTTTTT. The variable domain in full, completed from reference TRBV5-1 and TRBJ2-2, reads KAGVTQTPRYLIKTRGQQVTLSCSPISGHRSVSWYQQTPGQGLQFLFEYFSETQRNKGNFPGRFSGRQFSNSRSEMNVSTLELGDSALYLCASSFGRGLAVGELFFGEGSRLTVL.

The CDR3 region is CASSASTVANYGYTF. CDR3 DNA sequence: TGTGCCAGCAGTGCCTCGACAGTAGCTAACTATGGCTACACCTTC. V is TRBV28 and J is TRBJ1-2, with TRBD1 as a possible D gene (5 bases). Trimming left V 5 bases short and J 0 bases short, with 13 bases between. The CDR3 totals 15 residues. CDR1 and CDR2 (germline): MDHEN, SYDVKM.

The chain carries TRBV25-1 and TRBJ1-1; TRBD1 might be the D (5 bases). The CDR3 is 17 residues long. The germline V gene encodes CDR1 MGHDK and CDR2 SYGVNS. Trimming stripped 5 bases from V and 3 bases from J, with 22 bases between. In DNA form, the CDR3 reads TGTGCCAGCAGTCCCAACCGGAGGGGAAACTTGGACACTGAAGCTTTCTTT. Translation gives CASSPNRRGNLDTEAFF.

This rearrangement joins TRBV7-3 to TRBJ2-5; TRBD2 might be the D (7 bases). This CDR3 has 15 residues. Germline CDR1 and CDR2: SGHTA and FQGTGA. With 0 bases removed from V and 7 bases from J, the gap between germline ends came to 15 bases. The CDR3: CASSLTPGGAGTQYF. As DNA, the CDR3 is TGTGCCAGCAGCTTAACGCCGGGGGGCGCTGGGACCCAGTACTTC.

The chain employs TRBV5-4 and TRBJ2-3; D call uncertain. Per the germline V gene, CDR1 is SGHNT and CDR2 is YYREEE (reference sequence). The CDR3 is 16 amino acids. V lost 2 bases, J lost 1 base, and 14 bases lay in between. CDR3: CASSFSGLRGTDTQYF. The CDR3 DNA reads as TGTGCCAGCAGCTTCTCCGGCTTGCGTGGCACAGATACGCAGTATTTT.

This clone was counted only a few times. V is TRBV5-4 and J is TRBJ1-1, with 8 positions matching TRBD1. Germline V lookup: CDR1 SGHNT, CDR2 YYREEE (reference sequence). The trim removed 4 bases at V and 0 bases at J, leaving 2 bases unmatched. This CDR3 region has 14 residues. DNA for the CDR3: TGTGCCAGCAGCGCGGGACAGGTGAACACTGAAGCTTTCTTT. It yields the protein CASSAGQVNTEAFF.

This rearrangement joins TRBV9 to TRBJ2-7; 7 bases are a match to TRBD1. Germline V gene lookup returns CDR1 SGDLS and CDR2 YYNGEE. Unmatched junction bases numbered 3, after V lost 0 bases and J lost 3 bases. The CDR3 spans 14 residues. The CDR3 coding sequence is TGTGCCAGCAGCGTAGACCCAGGGGGCTACGAGCAGTACTTC. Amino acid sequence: CASSVDPGGYEQYF.

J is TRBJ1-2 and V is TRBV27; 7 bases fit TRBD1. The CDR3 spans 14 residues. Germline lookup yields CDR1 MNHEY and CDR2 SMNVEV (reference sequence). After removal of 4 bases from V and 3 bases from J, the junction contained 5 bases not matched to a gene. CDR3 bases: TGTGCCAGCAGTTACAGGGGCGGGGACTATGGCTACACCTTC. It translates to CASSYRGGDYGYTF.

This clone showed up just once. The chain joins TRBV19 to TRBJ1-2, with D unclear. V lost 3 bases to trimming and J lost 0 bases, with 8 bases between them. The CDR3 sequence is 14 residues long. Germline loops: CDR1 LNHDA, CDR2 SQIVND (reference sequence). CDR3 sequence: CASSMTTSNYGYTF. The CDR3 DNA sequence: TGTGCCAGTAGTATGACGACTTCTAACTATGGCTACACCTTC.